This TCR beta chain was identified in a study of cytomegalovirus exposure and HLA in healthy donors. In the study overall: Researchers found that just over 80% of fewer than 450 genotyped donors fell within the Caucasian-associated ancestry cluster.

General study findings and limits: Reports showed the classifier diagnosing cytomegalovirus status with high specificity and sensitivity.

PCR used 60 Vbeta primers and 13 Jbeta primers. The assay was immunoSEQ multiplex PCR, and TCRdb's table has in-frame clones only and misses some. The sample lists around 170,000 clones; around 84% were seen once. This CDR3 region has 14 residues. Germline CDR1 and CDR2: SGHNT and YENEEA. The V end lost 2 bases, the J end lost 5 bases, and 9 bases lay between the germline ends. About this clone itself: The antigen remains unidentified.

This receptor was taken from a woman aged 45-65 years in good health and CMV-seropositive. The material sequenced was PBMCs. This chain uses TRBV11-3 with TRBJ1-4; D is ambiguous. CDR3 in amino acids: CASSLSTENEKLFF. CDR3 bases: TGTGCCAGCAGCTTAAGCACGGAGAATGAAAAACTGTTTTTT. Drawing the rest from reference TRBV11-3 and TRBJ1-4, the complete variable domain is EAGVVQSPRYKIIEKKQPVAFWCNPISGHNTLYWYLQNLGQGPELLIRYENEEAVDDSQLPKDRFSAERLKGVDSTLKIQPAELGDSAVYLCASSLSTENEKLFFGSGTQLSVL.